This T cell receptor (beta chain) was recorded in a study of control samples from healthy donors and cancer patients (dated by TCRdb to 2020 to 2021). Counted from cysteine to phenylalanine, this CDR3 has 16 amino acids. Only the CDR3 DNA is retained, 48 bases long and in frame from the first base. Clipping removes 4 bases from V and 8 bases from J, with 10 as the unmatched junction base count. As encoded in the germline V gene (reference sequence), CDR1 is MNHEY while CDR2 is SMNVEV. To note about this clone: Its antigen is not yet known. It has no much larger one-base neighbor in the sample; base qualities were not kept.

Receptor amplification or capture employed the immunoSEQ multiplex PCR assay. This is the immuneACCESS table as TCRdb keeps it, with only in-frame sequences that have V and J called. A part of the clones is gone; compared with another copy, unresolved V genes explain less than half, and the rest is unexplained. Counted in this sample were tens of thousands of clones; around 84% of them appeared once. Jointly, the top ten make up about 35% of the sample. The sequence came from a man aged 70-80 years with lung cancer. Sequencing was performed on PBMCs. This sequence uses TRBV27 and TRBJ1-4; TRBD1 lines up with 10 middle nucleotides. The CDR3 has the sequence CASSSGTGTGEEKLFF. The nucleotides read TGTGCCAGCAGTTCAGGGACCGGGACAGGGGAGGAAAAACTGTTTTTT.